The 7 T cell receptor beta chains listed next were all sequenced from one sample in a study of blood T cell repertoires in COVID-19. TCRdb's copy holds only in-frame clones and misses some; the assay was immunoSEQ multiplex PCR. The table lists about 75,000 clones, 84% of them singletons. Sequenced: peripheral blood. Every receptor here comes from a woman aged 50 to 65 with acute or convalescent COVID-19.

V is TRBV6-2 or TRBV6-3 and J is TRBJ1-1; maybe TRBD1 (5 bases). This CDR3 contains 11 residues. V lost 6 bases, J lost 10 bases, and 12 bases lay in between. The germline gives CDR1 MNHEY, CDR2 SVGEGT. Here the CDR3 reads CASSHAGGAFF. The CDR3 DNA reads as TGTGCCAGCAGCCACGCGGGGGGAGCTTTCTTT.

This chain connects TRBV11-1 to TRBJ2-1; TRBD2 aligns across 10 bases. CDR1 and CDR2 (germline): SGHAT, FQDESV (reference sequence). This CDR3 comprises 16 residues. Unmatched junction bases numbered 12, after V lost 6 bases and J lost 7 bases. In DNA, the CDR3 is TGTGCCAGCAGGGAGCGGGGGGGCTCCCACGGGAATGAGCAGTTCTTC. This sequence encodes CASRERGGSHGNEQFF.

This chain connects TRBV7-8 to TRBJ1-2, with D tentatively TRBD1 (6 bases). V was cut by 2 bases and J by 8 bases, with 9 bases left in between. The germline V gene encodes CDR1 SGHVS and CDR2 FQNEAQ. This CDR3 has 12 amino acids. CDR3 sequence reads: CASSLRGTGYTF. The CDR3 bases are TGTGCCAGCAGCTTAAGGGGGACAGGCTACACCTTC.

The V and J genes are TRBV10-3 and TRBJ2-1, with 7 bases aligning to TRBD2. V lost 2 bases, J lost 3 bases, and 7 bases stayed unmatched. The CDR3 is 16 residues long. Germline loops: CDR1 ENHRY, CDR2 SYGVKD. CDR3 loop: CAISEEAGADYNEQFF. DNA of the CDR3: TGTGCCATCAGTGAGGAGGCGGGAGCGGACTACAATGAGCAGTTCTTC.

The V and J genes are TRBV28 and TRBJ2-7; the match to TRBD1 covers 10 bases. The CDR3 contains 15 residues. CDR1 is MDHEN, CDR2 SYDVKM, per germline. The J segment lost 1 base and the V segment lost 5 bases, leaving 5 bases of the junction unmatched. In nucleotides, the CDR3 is TGTGCCAGCAGTGATCCGGGACAGGGGTCCTACGAGCAGTACTTC. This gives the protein CASSDPGQGSYEQYF. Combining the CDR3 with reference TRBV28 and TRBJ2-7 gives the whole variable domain DVKVTQSSRYLVKRTGEKVFLECVQDMDHENMFWYRQDPGLGLRLIYFSYDVKMKEKGDIPEGYSVSREKKERFSLILESASTNQTSMYLCASSDPGQGSYEQYFGPGTRLTVT.

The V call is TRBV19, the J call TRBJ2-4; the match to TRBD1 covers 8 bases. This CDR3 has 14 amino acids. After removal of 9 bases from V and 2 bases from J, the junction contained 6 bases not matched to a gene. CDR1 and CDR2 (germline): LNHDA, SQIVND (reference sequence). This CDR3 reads CASRQGKTKNIQYF. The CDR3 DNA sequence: TGTGCCAGCAGACAGGGGAAGACCAAAAACATTCAGTACTTC.

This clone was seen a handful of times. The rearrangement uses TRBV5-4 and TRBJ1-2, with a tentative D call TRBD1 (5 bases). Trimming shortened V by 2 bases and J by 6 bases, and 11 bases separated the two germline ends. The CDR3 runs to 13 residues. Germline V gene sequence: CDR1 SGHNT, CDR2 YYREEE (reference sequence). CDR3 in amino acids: CASSFGGGDGYTF. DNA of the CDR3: TGTGCCAGCAGCTTCGGGGGAGGGGATGGCTACACCTTC.